This T cell receptor (beta chain) appears in the sequencing data of a study of blood T cell repertoires in COVID-19. The data were produced by immunoSEQ multiplex PCR, yet TCRdb's version contains in-frame clones alone and is incomplete. Of 250,000 or so clones in the sample, roughly 90% are singletons; the top ten hold around 2.9%. CDR3 size: 12 residues. The germline V gene has CDR1 LNHDA and CDR2 SQIVND (reference sequence). Trimming cost V 7 bases and J 5 bases; bases outside gene matches: 4. Input material: peripheral blood. V and J are TRBV19 and TRBJ1-1, with 7 bases lining up with TRBD1. The TCR was taken from an older woman with acute or convalescent COVID-19. The CDR3 protein is CASINRGTEAFF. The CDR3 nucleotides are TGTGCCAGTATTAACAGGGGAACTGAAGCTTTCTTT.